This TCR beta chain appears in the sequencing data of a study of long-term antiretroviral therapy in people with HIV. As concerns this clone: What it recognizes is unknown.

immunoSEQ v3.0 was run at survey level. Generated by immunoSEQ multiplex PCR, the TCRdb table keeps only in-frame clones and is missing some. This repertoire shows some 43,000 clones, around nine tenths found once; its top ten account for around 5.4%. Study-level findings and limits: Blood was collected between about 2003 and 2017, possibly under older ART regimens. Patients on ART gained diversity, which nonetheless stayed below transplant donor controls.

The CDR3 covers 13 residues. The germline V and J ends were trimmed by 1 base and 0 bases, with 4 bases remaining between them. Germline CDR1 is SGHTA and CDR2 is FQGNSA. This specimen was unsorted PBMCs, taken 0.1 years before starting antiretroviral therapy. This sequence originates from a woman aged 45 to 65 with HIV. The chain combines TRBV7-2 with TRBJ2-7; D is uncertain. The CDR3 bases are TGTGCCAGCAGCTTAGTCTTCTCCTACGAGCAGTACTTC. Amino acid sequence: CASSLVFSYEQYF.